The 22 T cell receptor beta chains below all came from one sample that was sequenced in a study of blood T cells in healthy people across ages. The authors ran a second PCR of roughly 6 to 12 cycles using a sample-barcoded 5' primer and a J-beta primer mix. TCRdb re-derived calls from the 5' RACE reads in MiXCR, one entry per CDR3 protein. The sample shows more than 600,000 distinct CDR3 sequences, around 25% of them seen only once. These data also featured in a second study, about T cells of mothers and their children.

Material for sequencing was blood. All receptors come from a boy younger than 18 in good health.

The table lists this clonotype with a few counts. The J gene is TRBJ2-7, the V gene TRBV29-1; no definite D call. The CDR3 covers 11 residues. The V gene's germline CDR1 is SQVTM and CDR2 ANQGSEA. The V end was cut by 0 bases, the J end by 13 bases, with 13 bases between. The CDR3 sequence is CSVEDTPRIYF. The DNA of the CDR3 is TGCAGCGTTGAAGATACCCCCCGGATTTACTTC.

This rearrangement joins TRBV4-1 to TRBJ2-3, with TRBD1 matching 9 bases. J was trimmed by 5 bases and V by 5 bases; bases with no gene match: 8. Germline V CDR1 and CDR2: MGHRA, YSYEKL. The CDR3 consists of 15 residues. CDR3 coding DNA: TGCGCCAGCAGCGTTACAGGGGGCGCGGAAGATACGCAGTATTTT. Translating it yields CASSVTGGAEDTQYF.

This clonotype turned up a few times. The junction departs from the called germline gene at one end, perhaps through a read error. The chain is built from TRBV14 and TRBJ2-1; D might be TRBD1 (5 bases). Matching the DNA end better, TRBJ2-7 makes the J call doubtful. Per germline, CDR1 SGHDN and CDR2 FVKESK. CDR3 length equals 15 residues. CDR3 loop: CASSQDTGATLEQYF. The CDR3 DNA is TGTGCCAGCAGTCAAGATACAGGCGCCACTTTAGAGCAGTACTTC.

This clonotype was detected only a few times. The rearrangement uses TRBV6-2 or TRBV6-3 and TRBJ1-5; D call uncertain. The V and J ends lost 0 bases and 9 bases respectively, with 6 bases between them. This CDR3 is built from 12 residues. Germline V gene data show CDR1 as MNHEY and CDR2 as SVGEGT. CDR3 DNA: TGTGCCAGCAGTTACTCGCTGGGGCCCCAGCATTTT. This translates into CASSYSLGPQHF.

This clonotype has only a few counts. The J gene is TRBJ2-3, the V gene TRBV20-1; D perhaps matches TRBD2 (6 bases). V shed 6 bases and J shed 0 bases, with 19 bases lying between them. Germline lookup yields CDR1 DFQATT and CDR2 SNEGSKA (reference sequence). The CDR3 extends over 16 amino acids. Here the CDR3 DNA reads TGCAGTGCAACTACGGCGGGGCCCCATAGCACAGATACGCAGTATTTT. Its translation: CSATTAGPHSTDTQYF.

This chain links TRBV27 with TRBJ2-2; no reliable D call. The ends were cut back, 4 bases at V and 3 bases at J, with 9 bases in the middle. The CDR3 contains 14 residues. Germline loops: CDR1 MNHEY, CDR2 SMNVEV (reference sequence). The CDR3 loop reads CASSSGPYTGELFF. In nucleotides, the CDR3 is TGTGCCAGCAGTTCGGGCCCTTACACCGGGGAGCTGTTTTTT.

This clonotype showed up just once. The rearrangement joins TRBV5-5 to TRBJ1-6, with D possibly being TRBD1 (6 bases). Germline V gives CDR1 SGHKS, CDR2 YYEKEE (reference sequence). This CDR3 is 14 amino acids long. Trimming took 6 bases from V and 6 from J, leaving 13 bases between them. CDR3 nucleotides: TGTGCCAGCATCCTTGGACAGTCTAATTCACCCCTCCACTTT. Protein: CASILGQSNSPLHF.

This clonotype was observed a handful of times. The CDR3 region is CASSLIDATNEKLFF. Here the CDR3 DNA reads TGTGCCAGCAGCTTAATTGATGCAACTAATGAAAAACTGTTTTTT. The V call is TRBV7-9, the J call TRBJ1-4; no firm D call. This CDR3 contains 15 residues. Germline-derived CDR1 and CDR2 are SEHNR and FQNEAQ (reference sequence). The V and J ends lost 2 bases and 0 bases respectively, with 7 bases between them.

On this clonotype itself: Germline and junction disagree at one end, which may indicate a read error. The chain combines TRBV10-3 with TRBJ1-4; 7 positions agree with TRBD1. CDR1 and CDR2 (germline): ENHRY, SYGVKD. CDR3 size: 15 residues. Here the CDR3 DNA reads TGTGCCATCAGTGAGTCGTGGGACAGCGGTGAAAGACTGTTTTTT. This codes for CAISESWDSGERLFF.

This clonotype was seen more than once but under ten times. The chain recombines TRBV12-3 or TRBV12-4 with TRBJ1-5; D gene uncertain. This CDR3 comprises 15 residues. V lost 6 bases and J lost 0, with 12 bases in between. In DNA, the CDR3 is TGTGCCAGCAGGGCTCCGTTGGGTAGCAATCAGCCCCAGCATTTT. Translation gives CASRAPLGSNQPQHF.

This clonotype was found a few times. CDR3 DNA sequence: TGTGCCAGCAGCCTCGGTGCGGAGTCCACCTACGAGCAGTACTTC. The encoded protein is CASSLGAESTYEQYF. The chain carries TRBV9 and TRBJ2-7; no definite D call. This CDR3 region has 15 residues. In germline, CDR1 is SGDLS, CDR2 YYNGEE. V shed 4 bases and J shed 2 bases, with 16 bases lying between them. Variable domain in full (rest from reference TRBV9 and TRBJ2-7): DSGVTQTPKHLITATGQRVTLRCSPRSGDLSVYWYQQSLDQGLQFLIQYYNGEERAKGNILERFSAQQFPDLHSELNLSSLELGDSALYFCASSLGAESTYEQYFGPGTRLTVT.

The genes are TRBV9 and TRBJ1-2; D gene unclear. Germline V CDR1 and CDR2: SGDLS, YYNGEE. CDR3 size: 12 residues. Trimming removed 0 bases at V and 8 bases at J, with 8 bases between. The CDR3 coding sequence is TGTGCCAGCAGCGTAGGAAACGGCGGCTACACCTTC. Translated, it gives CASSVGNGGYTF.

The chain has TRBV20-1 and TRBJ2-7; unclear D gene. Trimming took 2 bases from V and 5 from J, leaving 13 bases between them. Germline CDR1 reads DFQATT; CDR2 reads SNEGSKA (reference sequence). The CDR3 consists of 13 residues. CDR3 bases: TGCAGTGCTAGATCGTGGGATGGCGACGAGCAGTACTTC. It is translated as CSARSWDGDEQYF.

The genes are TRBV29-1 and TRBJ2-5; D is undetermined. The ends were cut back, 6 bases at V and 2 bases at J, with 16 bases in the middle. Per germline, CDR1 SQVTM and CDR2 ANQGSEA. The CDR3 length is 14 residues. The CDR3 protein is CSVGKGGFQETQYF. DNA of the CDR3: TGCAGCGTGGGAAAGGGTGGGTTTCAAGAGACCCAGTACTTC.

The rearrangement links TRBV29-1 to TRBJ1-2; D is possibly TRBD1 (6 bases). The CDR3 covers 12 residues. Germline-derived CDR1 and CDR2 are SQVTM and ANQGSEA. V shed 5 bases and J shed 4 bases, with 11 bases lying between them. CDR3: CSVSGDLYGYTF. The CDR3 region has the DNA TGCAGCGTTTCAGGGGATCTCTATGGCTACACCTTC.

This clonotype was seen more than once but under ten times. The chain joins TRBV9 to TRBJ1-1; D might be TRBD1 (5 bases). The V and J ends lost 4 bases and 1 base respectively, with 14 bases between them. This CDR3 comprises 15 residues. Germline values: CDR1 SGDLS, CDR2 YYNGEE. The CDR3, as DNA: TGTGCCAGCAGCATCTCAGGGATTCCGAACACTGAAGCTTTCTTT. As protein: CASSISGIPNTEAFF.

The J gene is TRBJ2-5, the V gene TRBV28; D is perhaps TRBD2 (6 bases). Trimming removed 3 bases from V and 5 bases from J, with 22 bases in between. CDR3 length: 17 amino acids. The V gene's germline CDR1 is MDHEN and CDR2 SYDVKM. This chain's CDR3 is CASSFGSGDLLSETQYF. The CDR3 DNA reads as TGTGCCAGCAGTTTCGGGAGTGGGGACCTTCTCTCGGAGACCCAGTACTTC.

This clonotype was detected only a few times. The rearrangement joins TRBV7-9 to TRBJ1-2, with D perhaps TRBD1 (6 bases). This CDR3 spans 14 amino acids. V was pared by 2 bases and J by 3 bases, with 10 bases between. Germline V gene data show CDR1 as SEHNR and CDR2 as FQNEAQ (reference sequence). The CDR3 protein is CASSLIEGDYGYTF. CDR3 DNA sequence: TGTGCCAGCAGCTTAATTGAGGGGGACTATGGCTACACCTTC.

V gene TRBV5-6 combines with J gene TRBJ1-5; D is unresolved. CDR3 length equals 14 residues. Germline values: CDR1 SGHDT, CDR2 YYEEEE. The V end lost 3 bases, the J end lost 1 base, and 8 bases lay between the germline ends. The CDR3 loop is CASSYLESNQPQHF. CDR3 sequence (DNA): TGTGCCAGCAGCTATTTGGAGAGCAATCAGCCCCAGCATTTT. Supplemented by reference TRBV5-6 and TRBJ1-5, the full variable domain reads DAGVTQSPTHLIKTRGQQVTLRCSPKSGHDTVSWYQQALGQGPQFIFQYYEEEERQRGNFPDRFSGHQFPNYSSELNVNALLLGDSALYLCASSYLESNQPQHFGDGTRLSIL.

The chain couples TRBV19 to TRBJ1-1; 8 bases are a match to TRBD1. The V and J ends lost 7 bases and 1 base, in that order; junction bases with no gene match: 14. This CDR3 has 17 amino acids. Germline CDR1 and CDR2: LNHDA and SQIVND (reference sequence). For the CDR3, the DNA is TGTGCCAGTACCTCATCTGGGGCAGGGGGCCCGAACACTGAAGCTTTCTTT. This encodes CASTSSGAGGPNTEAFF.

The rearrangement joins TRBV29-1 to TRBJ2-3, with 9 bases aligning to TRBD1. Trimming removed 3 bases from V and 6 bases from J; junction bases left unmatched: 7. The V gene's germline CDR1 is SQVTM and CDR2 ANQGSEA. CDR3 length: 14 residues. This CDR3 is CSVEGQGSVDTQYF. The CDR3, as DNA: TGCAGCGTTGAGGGACAGGGTAGTGTGGATACGCAGTATTTT.

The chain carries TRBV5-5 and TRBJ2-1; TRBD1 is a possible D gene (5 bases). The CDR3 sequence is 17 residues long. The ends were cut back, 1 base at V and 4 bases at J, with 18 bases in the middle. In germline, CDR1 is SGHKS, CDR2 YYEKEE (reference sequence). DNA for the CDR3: TGTGCCAGCAGCTTGTCACAGGTTGGGAAAAAGTACAATGAGCAGTTCTTC. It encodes CASSLSQVGKKYNEQFF. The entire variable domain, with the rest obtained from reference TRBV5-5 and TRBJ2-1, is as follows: DAGVTQSPTHLIKTRGQQVTLRCSPISGHKSVSWYQQVLGQGPQFIFQYYEKEERGRGNFPDRFSARQFPNYSSELNVNALLLGDSALYLCASSLSQVGKKYNEQFFGPGTRLTVL.